This T cell receptor (beta chain) emerged from a study of T cell repertoires in cytomegalovirus infection. Turning to the study itself: Indications came from public TCR beta signatures; they pointed to CMV infection and to a matching HLA type.

Study-wide results and limits: The study found HLA-C-restricted CMV-specific TCR beta clonotypes dominating the ex vivo response. Carriers of CMV and the relevant HLA type were discriminated by public TCR beta frequency.

As for this clonotype: Its antigen is unknown. A junction end diverges from the germline sequence, so it may reflect a read error.

TCRdb fed the reads into MiXCR, producing one record per CDR3 protein. This table has 200,000 to 300,000 distinct CDR3 sequences, roughly 15% appearing once. CDR1 is ENHRY and CDR2 is SYGVKD in the germline V gene. This CDR3 has 14 amino acids. This clonotype was sampled from a human donor in good health (CMV status not recorded). Some clones in this sample may be carry-over from other donors' samples. The chain employs TRBV10-3 and TRBJ1-2, with 8 bases identical to TRBD1. The sample comprised PBMCs. This CDR3 reads CAIGEDGDRYGYTF. In nucleotides, the CDR3 is TGTGCCATCGGTGAAGACGGGGACAGGTATGGCTACACCTTC.